This T cell receptor beta chain was captured by sequencing in a study of OX40 agonist ivuxolimab in advanced cancers. Libraries were prepared by immunoSEQ multiplex PCR; TCRdb keeps only in-frame clonotypes and omits some of them. The sample has tens of thousands of clones; about 91% are singletons. Patients were ruled out by autoimmune disease history or systemic immunosuppression. Peripheral blood came from all dose cohorts at three timepoints. V gave up 6 bases and J gave up 2 bases, with 13 bases separating them. The CDR3 runs 14 residues. The germline V gene encodes CDR1 LNHDA and CDR2 SQIVND (reference sequence).

The source was CD4+ or CD8+ T cells sorted from blood, collected in a trial of the OX40 agonist ivuxolimab. The J gene is TRBJ2-5, the V gene TRBV19; D possibly corresponds to TRBD2 (6 bases). The sequence came from an adult with an advanced solid tumor such as melanoma, head and neck, liver or kidney cancer. The CDR3 here is CASSDPGLQETQYF. The CDR3 nucleotides are TGTGCCAGTAGCGATCCGGGACTTCAAGAGACCCAGTACTTC.